Sequencing of this T cell receptor (beta chain) was carried out in a study of neoadjuvant anti-PD-1 for oral cavity cancer. TCRdb keeps only in-frame clones here, not all; method: immunoSEQ multiplex PCR. The sample shows tens of thousands of clones, approximately 85% of them seen only once. Described time point: after neoadjuvant nivolumab, at surgical resection. The sequencing used PBMCs, collected after nivolumab (anti-PD-1) treatment. The clonotype originates from a person aged 40 to 85 with oral cavity squamous cell carcinoma.

The CDR3 spells CAIRQGLGTDTQYF. In DNA form, the CDR3 reads TGTGCCATCAGGCAGGGGTTGGGCACAGATACGCAGTATTTT. The V call is TRBV10-3, the J call TRBJ2-3; D perhaps matches TRBD1 (6 bases). Trimming removed 6 bases from V and 1 base from J, with 11 bases in between. The CDR3 has 14 residues. From germline, CDR1 is ENHRY and CDR2 SYGVKD.